This TCR beta chain was captured in a study of blood T cell repertoires in COVID-19. The CDR3 is 13 residues long. In germline, CDR1 is LNHDA, CDR2 SQIVND (reference sequence). Germline trimming cut 0 bases from V and 10 bases from J; bases unmatched to any gene: 5. Clones were sequenced by immunoSEQ multiplex PCR, and TCRdb holds only the in-frame ones, with some missing. The data contain about 130,000 clones, more than 75% of them seen just once; the ten biggest clones take up 5%. Sequencing used peripheral blood. The V call is TRBV19, the J call TRBJ1-1; TRBD1 agrees at 7 bases. This clonotype originated in a woman between 70 and 85 years old with COVID-19, enrolled during active disease. Here the CDR3 DNA reads TGTGCCAGTAGTATAGATCGAAGGGGGCGAGCTTTCTTT. Translated, it gives CASSIDRRGRAFF.